The clone carrying this TCR beta chain was found once. This specimen comes from a study of blood T cell repertoires in COVID-19. Profiling relied on immunoSEQ multiplex PCR, and the TCRdb table lists in-frame clones only, not all of them. The data hold some 150,000 clones, with approximately 85% observed a single time. CDR3 length equals 13 residues. From germline, CDR1 is MNHNY and CDR2 SVGAGI (reference sequence). J gave up 4 bases and V 6 bases, and 5 bases lay outside the gene matches. The source of this sequence is a man aged 45-65 years with acute or convalescent COVID-19. Sequencing was performed on peripheral blood. The J gene is TRBJ1-2, the V gene TRBV6-6, with 7 bases that match TRBD1. DNA for the CDR3: TGTGCCAGCAGCCCGGACAGGAGCTATGGCTACACCTTC. It translates to CASSPDRSYGYTF.